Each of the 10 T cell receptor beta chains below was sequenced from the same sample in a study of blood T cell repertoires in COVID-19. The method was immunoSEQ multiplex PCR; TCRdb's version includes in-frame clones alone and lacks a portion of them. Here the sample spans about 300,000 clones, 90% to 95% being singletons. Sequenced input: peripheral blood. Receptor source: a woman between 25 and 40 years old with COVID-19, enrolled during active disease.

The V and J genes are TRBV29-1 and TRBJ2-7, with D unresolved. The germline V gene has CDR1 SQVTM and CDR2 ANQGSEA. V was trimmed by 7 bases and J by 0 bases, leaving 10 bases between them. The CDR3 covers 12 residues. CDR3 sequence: CSGGQSSYEQYF. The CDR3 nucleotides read TGCAGCGGCGGCCAAAGCTCCTACGAGCAGTACTTC.

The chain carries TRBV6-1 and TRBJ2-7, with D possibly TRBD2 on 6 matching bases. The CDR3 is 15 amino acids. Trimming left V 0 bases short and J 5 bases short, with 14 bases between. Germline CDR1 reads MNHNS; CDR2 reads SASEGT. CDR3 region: CASSEAGGGVDEQYF. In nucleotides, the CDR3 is TGTGCCAGCAGTGAAGCCGGAGGAGGGGTCGACGAGCAGTACTTC.

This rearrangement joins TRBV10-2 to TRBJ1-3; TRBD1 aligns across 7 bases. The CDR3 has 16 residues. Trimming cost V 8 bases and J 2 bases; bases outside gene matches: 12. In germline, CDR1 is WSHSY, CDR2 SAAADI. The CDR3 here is CASGRTGTATGNTIYF. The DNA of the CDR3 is TGCGCCAGCGGCCGTACCGGGACAGCGACTGGAAACACCATATATTTT.

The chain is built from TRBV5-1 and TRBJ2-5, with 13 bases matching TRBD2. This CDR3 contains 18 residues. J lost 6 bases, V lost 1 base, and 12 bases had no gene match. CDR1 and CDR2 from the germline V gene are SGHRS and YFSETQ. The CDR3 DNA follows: TGCGCCAGCAGCTTGACCGGACTAGCGGGAGTACTACGGAAGACCCAGTACTTC. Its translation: CASSLTGLAGVLRKTQYF.

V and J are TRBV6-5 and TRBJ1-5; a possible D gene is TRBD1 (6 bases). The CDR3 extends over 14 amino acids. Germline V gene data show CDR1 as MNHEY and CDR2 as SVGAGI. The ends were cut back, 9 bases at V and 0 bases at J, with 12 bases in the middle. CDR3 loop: CASEGGGSNQPQHF. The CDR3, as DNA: TGTGCCAGTGAGGGGGGGGGTAGCAATCAGCCCCAGCATTTT.

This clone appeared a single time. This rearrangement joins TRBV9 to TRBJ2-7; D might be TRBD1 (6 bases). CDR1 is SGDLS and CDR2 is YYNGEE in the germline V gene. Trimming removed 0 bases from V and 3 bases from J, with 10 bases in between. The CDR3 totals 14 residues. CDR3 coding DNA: TGTGCCAGCAGCGTAGATGTAGGGGGCTACGAGCAGTACTTC. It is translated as CASSVDVGGYEQYF.

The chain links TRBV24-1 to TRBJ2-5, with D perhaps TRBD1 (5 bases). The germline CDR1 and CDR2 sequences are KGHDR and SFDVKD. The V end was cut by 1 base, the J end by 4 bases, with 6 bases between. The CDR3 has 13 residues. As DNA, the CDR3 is TGTGCCACCAGTGATTTAAGGGGAGAGACCCAGTACTTC. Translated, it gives CATSDLRGETQYF.

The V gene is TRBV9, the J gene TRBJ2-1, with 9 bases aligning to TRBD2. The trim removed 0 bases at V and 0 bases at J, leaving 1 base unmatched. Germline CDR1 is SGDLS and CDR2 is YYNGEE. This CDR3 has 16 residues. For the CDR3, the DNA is TGTGCCAGCAGCGTAGAACTAGCGGGCTCCTACAATGAGCAGTTCTTC. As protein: CASSVELAGSYNEQFF.

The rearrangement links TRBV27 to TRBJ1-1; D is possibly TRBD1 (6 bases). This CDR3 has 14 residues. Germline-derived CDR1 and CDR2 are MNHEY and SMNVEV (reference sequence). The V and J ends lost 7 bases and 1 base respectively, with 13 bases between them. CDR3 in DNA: TGTGCCAGCAAATGGGACACAGAGAACACTGAAGCTTTCTTT. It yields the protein CASKWDTENTEAFF.

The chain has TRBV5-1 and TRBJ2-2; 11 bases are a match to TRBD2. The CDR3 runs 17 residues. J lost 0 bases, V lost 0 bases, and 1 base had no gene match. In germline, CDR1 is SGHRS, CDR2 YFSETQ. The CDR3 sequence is CASSLGTSGPNTGELFF. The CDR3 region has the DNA TGCGCCAGCAGCTTGGGGACTAGCGGGCCGAACACCGGGGAGCTGTTTTTT.